Shown below are 23 T cell receptor beta chains from a single sample sequenced in a study of Graves' ophthalmopathy and Graves' hyperthyroidism. TCR beta CDR3 regions were amplified from RNA transcripts. RT-PCR with HTBI primers came first, then second-round multiplex PCR. One entry per CDR3 protein results from TCRdb running MiXCR on the multiplex PCR reads. The sample lists about 1.2 million distinct CDR3 sequences; about two fifths were seen once. The specimen was peripheral blood or thyroid tissue (not recorded which). The receptors stem from an adult man with Graves' hyperthyroidism.

In this sample, this clonotype turned up a few times. The rearrangement joins TRBV4-1 to TRBJ2-7, with 7 nucleotides matching TRBD1. The CDR3 is 16 amino acids. Trimming took 2 bases from V and 4 from J; bases not matched to a gene: 11. Germline CDR1 is MGHRA and CDR2 is YSYEKL. The CDR3 is CASSQQGAGTEYEQYF. For the CDR3, the DNA is TGCGCCAGCAGCCAACAAGGGGCCGGGACAGAGTACGAGCAGTACTTC.

The chain has TRBV7-8 and TRBJ2-7; 10 bases map to TRBD2. The J call may be incorrect, as the DNA end agrees better with TRBJ2-1. Germline CDR1 reads SGHVS; CDR2 reads FQNEAQ. The CDR3 totals 15 residues. The CDR3 nucleotides are TGTGCCAGCAGCTTTGCCAGCGGGAGGGACAAAGGGCAGTTCTTC. It specifies CASSFASGRDKGQFF.

The CDR3 coding sequence is TGTGCCAGCAACAGGGGATCGGGACTTCGGGCTTTCTTT. Residues: CASNRGSGLRAFF. This sequence joins TRBV10-3 and TRBJ1-1, with 7 bases fitting TRBD1. Germline lookup yields CDR1 ENHRY and CDR2 SYGVKD. V was clipped by 10 bases and J by 11 bases; unmatched bases: 16. The CDR3 is 13 amino acids.

In its sample, this clonotype was seen once. The gene calls are TRBV13 and TRBJ1-3; the match to TRBD1 covers 7 bases. CDR1 and CDR2 (germline): PRHDT, FYEKMQ (reference sequence). V lost 6 bases and J lost 2; bases outside the gene matches: 4. The CDR3 is made up of 14 amino acids. CDR3 bases: TGTGCCAGCAGTCGCAGGGGGGCTGGAAACACCATATATTTT. Amino acids: CASSRRGAGNTIYF. Using reference TRBV13 and TRBJ1-3 for the parts outside the CDR3, the full variable domain is AAGVIQSPRHLIKEKRETATLKCYPIPRHDTVYWYQQGPGQDPQFLISFYEKMQSDKGSIPDRFSAQQFSDYHSELNMSSLELGDSALYFCASSRRGAGNTIYFGEGSWLTVV.

The chain recombines TRBV20-1 with TRBJ2-5, with D unclear. Trimming stripped 6 bases from V and 5 bases from J, with 7 bases between. CDR3 length equals 10 residues. Germline V gene data show CDR1 as DFQATT and CDR2 as SNEGSKA (reference sequence). CDR3 amino acids: CSARHETQYF. The CDR3 nucleotides read TGCAGTGCACGCCATGAGACCCAGTACTTC.

This clonotype was seen many times. J is TRBJ2-7 and V is TRBV29-1; D ambiguous. This CDR3 contains 13 residues. Germline V lookup: CDR1 SQVTM, CDR2 ANQGSEA. Trimming took 7 bases from V and 6 from J, leaving 19 bases between them. CDR3: CSATGLGTGEQYF. CDR3 coding DNA: TGCAGCGCAACGGGCCTGGGAACGGGCGAGCAGTACTTC.

The V and J genes are TRBV7-2 and TRBJ2-2, with 7 bases identical to TRBD2. The CDR3 has 14 amino acids. J gave up 6 bases and V 6 bases, and 7 bases lay outside the gene matches. Germline loops: CDR1 SGHTA, CDR2 FQGNSA. The CDR3 coding sequence is TGTGCCAGCAGACGGGAGGCCGAACCCGGGGAGCTGTTTTTT. It codes for CASRREAEPGELFF.

This clonotype was recorded many times. The CDR3 coding sequence is TGCAGTGCCCTGCAGGAGCTGAATCTCGAGCAGTACTTC. Translated: CSALQELNLEQYF. The chain is built from TRBV20-1 and TRBJ2-7; D unclear. The V end was cut by 6 bases, the J end by 6 bases, with 18 bases between. The V gene's germline CDR1 is DFQATT and CDR2 SNEGSKA (reference sequence). This CDR3 spans 13 amino acids.

V is TRBV7-9 and J is TRBJ2-7, with D maybe TRBD1 (6 bases). CDR1 SEHNR and CDR2 FQNEAQ come from the germline V gene (reference sequence). Trimming removed 11 bases at V and 5 bases at J, with 16 bases between. The CDR3 has 12 amino acids. CDR3 DNA: TGTGCCTCAAGTGGGGGCACCCACGAGCAGTACTTC. Translation gives CASSGGTHEQYF.

The CDR3 DNA sequence: TGTGCCAGCAGCATAGGCGCTAATGGCTACACCTTC. Its protein is CASSIGANGYTF. The V gene is TRBV25-1, the J gene TRBJ1-2; the D is unclear. The V end was cut by 6 bases, the J end by 6 bases, with 11 bases between. This CDR3 comprises 12 residues. The germline V gene encodes CDR1 MGHDK and CDR2 SYGVNS.

This clonotype was found a few times. The chain has TRBV5-5 and TRBJ1-5; D call uncertain. This CDR3 comprises 14 residues. Germline CDR1 reads SGHKS; CDR2 reads YYEKEE (reference sequence). V was trimmed by 2 bases and J by 6 bases, leaving 12 bases between them. This CDR3 is CASSLGQSSQPQHF. The CDR3 DNA sequence: TGTGCCAGCAGCTTAGGGCAGTCGTCTCAGCCCCAGCATTTT.

This clonotype was picked up many times. This chain uses TRBV7-8 with TRBJ2-7; no clear D gene. This CDR3 region has 16 residues. Germline CDR1 is SGHVS and CDR2 is FQNEAQ. Trimming removed 5 bases from V and 1 base from J, with 18 bases in between. As DNA, the CDR3 is TGTGCCAGCAGCCCAAAGCCTACAGCGTTATCCTACGAGCAGTACTTC. Its translation is CASSPKPTALSYEQYF.

This clonotype was counted between two and nine times. CDR3 sequence (DNA): TGTGCCAGCAGCTCACAGGGTCGGGGTTCACCCCTCCACTTT. Protein: CASSSQGRGSPLHF. The chain links TRBV7-9 to TRBJ1-6, with a weak D call TRBD1 (6 bases). The V gene's germline CDR1 is SEHNR and CDR2 FQNEAQ (reference sequence). V was pared by 4 bases and J by 9 bases, with 13 bases between. CDR3 length equals 14 residues. Full variable domain (missing parts from reference TRBV7-9 and TRBJ1-6): DTGVSQNPRHKITKRGQNVTFRCDPISEHNRLYWYRQTLGQGPEFLTYFQNEAQLEKSRLLSDRFSAERPKGSFSTLEIQRTEQGDSAMYLCASSSQGRGSPLHFGNGTRLTVT.

This clonotype appeared a single time. The chain employs TRBV12-3 or TRBV12-4 and TRBJ1-1; D gene unclear. V lost 6 bases, J lost 5 bases, and 13 bases lay in between. The CDR3 covers 13 residues. The CDR3: CASRVGKITEAFF. In DNA, the CDR3 is TGTGCCAGCAGGGTCGGGAAGATAACTGAAGCTTTCTTT.

This clonotype has a count of ten or more. The chain has TRBV5-5 and TRBJ2-7; D unclear. The CDR3 contains 15 residues. The ends were cut back, 3 bases at V and 3 bases at J, with 16 bases in the middle. The germline V gene encodes CDR1 SGHKS and CDR2 YYEKEE (reference sequence). The DNA of the CDR3 is TGTGCCAGCAGCTCGAGAGCCGACAACTTCTACGAGCAGTACTTC. Translated: CASSSRADNFYEQYF.

J is TRBJ1-2 and V is TRBV30, with 7 bases matching TRBD1. The CDR3 contains 14 residues. J gave up 4 bases and V 0 bases, and 5 bases lay outside the gene matches. Germline-derived CDR1 and CDR2 are GTSNPN and SVGIG (reference sequence). The CDR3 here is CAWSVADRLYGYTF. CDR3 nucleotide sequence: TGTGCCTGGAGTGTGGCGGACAGGCTCTATGGCTACACCTTC. Full variable domain (remainder filled in from reference TRBV30 and TRBJ1-2): SQTIHQWPATLVQPVGSPLSLECTVEGTSNPNLYWYRQAAGRGLQLLFYSVGIGQISSEVPQNLSASRPQDRQFILSSKKLLLSDSGFYLCAWSVADRLYGYTFGSGTRLTVV.

This clonotype has only one observation. Possible read error: a much larger clone is one base away. V is TRBV14 and J is TRBJ1-4, with unresolved D. Germline V gives CDR1 SGHDN, CDR2 FVKESK. This CDR3 contains 13 residues. The CDR3 nucleotides are TGTGCCAGCGGGAACTCGGGATCCGAAAAACTGCTTTTT. Translating gives CASGNSGSEKLLF.

The chain employs TRBV15 and TRBJ1-5; 11 bases are shared with TRBD1. This CDR3 spans 16 amino acids. V was clipped by 3 bases and J by 1 base; unmatched bases: 2. From germline, CDR1 is LNHNV and CDR2 YYDKDF (reference sequence). This chain's CDR3 is CATSRDRGPSNQPQHF. The CDR3 bases are TGTGCCACCAGCAGGGACAGGGGGCCGAGCAATCAGCCCCAGCATTTT. Full variable domain (rest looked up from reference TRBV15 and TRBJ1-5): DAMVIQNPRYQVTQFGKPVTLSCSQTLNHNVMYWYQQKSSQAPKLLFHYYDKDFNNEADTPDNFQSRRPNTSFCFLDIRSPGLGDTAMYLCATSRDRGPSNQPQHFGDGTRLSIL.

This clonotype was observed at least ten times. The chain is built from TRBV11-3 and TRBJ2-2; D may be TRBD1 (6 bases). The CDR3 extends over 14 amino acids. The germline V and J ends were trimmed by 5 bases and 7 bases, with 14 bases remaining between them. CDR1 and CDR2 (germline): SGHNT, YENEEA. The CDR3 DNA is TGTGCCAGCAGCCTCACGCAGGGGTACGGGGAGCTGTTTTTT. Translating it yields CASSLTQGYGELFF.

Of note for this clonotype: Possible read error: a much larger clone is one base away. This chain joins TRBV12-3 or TRBV12-4 and TRBJ1-6, with D unresolved. The CDR3 sequence is 18 residues long. CDR3 nucleotide sequence: TGTGTCAGCAGTTCCGCGGCCTCCGGGCCAACGCTGGGTTCACCCCTCCACTTT. It is translated as CVSSSAASGPTLGSPLHF.

This clonotype was recorded many times. The rearrangement joins TRBV10-3 to TRBJ2-2, with D unresolved. CDR1 ENHRY and CDR2 SYGVKD come from the germline V gene. V lost 3 bases to trimming and J lost 1 base, with 6 bases between them. The CDR3 consists of 14 residues. This CDR3 reads CAISDSRNTGELFF. CDR3 bases: TGTGCCATCAGTGATTCTAGGAACACCGGGGAGCTGTTTTTT.

This chain links TRBV4-3 with TRBJ2-7; D is ambiguous. Germline CDR1 reads LGHNA; CDR2 reads YSLEER. The CDR3 loop spans 14 amino acids. V was trimmed by 1 base and J by 1 base, leaving 8 bases between them. The CDR3 is CASSQVIRSYEQYF. CDR3 bases: TGCGCCAGCAGCCAAGTTATCAGATCCTACGAGCAGTACTTC.

The chain couples TRBV7-9 to TRBJ2-2, with D perhaps assigned TRBD1 or TRBD2 (5 bases each). The ends were cut back, 2 bases at V and 6 bases at J, with 16 bases in the middle. Germline CDR1 is SEHNR and CDR2 is FQNEAQ (reference sequence). The CDR3 is 16 residues long. The CDR3 protein is CASSLTGTRLPGELFF. CDR3 DNA sequence: TGTGCCAGCAGCTTAACCGGGACCCGGCTCCCCGGGGAGCTGTTTTTT.